The rows below give T cell receptor beta chains drawn from one sample of a study of siplizumab effects on memory and regulatory T cells. TCRdb's table, derived via immunoSEQ multiplex PCR, lists solely in-frame clones and lacks some. The sample lists some 96,000 clones; 94% were seen once. Sequences were obtained from non-Treg CD4+ T cells sorted from blood. Receptors originate from a human donor in good health. Each CDR3 is given with its conserved first and last residue. A D gene is named only where the DNA matches it firmly. Rows may omit the clone size; those that give it use once, few, many or a size class.

cdr3_aa cdr3_nt d_call v_call clone_size j_call
CSARVWDEQYF TGCAGTGCTAGAGTGTGGGATGAGCAGTACTTC NA TRBV20-1 NA TRBJ2-7
CASSEERPPLDNEQFF TGTGCCAGCAGTGAGGAGCGGCCCCCATTGGACAATGAGCAGTTCTTC NA TRBV6-1 NA TRBJ2-1
CASSRFPSGWQETQYF TGCGCCAGCAGCCGATTTCCTTCGGGGTGGCAAGAGACCCAGTACTTC NA TRBV4-1 NA TRBJ2-5
CASSHASRPAYEQYF TGTGCCAGCAGTCACGCTTCTCGCCCAGCCTACGAGCAGTACTTC NA TRBV21-1 NA TRBJ2-7
CSVEVGRGDSPLHF TGCAGCGTTGAAGTGGGTAGGGGGGATTCACCCCTCCACTTT NA TRBV29-1 NA TRBJ1-6
CASSPPREGGTSNQPQHF TGTGCCAGCAGCCCCCCTAGGGAAGGGGGTACGAGCAATCAGCCCCAGCATTTT NA TRBV28 NA TRBJ1-5
CASSVGLANYGYTF TGTGCCAGCAGTGTAGGTCTAGCTAACTATGGCTACACCTTC NA TRBV28 NA TRBJ1-2
CAISVSRTQETQYF TGTGCCATCAGTGTTTCCAGGACCCAAGAGACCCAGTACTTC NA TRBV10-3 NA TRBJ2-5
CASSPIAGYNEQFF TGTGCTAGCAGCCCGATAGCAGGTTACAATGAGCAGTTCTTC NA TRBV7-7 NA TRBJ2-1
CASSFPDSNYGYTF TGCGCCAGCAGCTTCCCAGATTCCAACTATGGCTACACCTTC NA TRBV5-1 NA TRBJ1-2
CASSMTGYTEAFF TGTGCCAGCAGCATGACAGGGTACACTGAAGCTTTCTTT TRBD1 TRBV5-4 NA TRBJ1-1
CASSLSRREASRDQFF TGTGCCAGCAGCTTAAGTCGGCGGGAGGCCTCCAGGGATCAGTTCTTC TRBD2 TRBV7-3 NA TRBJ2-1
CASSLAPTSGFTDTQYF TGTGCCAGCAGCTTAGCGCCGACTAGCGGATTCACAGATACGCAGTATTTT TRBD2 TRBV7-9 NA TRBJ2-3
CASSQAGGAVNEQFF TGCGCCAGCAGCCAAGCGGGGGGAGCGGTCAATGAGCAGTTCTTC TRBD2 TRBV4-1 NA TRBJ2-1
CASSPPTSGSLEQYF TGTGCCAGCAGTCCCCCCACTAGCGGGAGTCTCGAGCAGTACTTC TRBD2 TRBV28 NA TRBJ2-7
CASSLSFGDYGYTF TGCGCCAGCAGCTTATCATTTGGAGACTATGGCTACACCTTC NA TRBV5-1 NA TRBJ1-2
CASSLDRDGYTF TGCGCCAGCAGCTTGGACAGGGATGGCTACACCTTC NA TRBV5-1 NA TRBJ1-2
CASSMMTRDTGANVLTF TGTGCCAGTAGTATGATGACCAGGGATACTGGGGCCAACGTCCTGACTTTC NA TRBV19 NA TRBJ2-6
CASRRQGSNSPLHF TGTGCCAGCAGGAGACAGGGCTCGAATTCACCCCTCCACTTT TRBD1 TRBV6-5 NA TRBJ1-6
CASSSTGTSGNEQFF TGTGCCAGCAGCTCCACCGGGACTAGTGGGAATGAGCAGTTCTTC TRBD2 TRBV11-2 NA TRBJ2-1
CASSELAPSTDTQYF TGTGCCAGCAGTGAGCTAGCCCCTAGCACAGATACGCAGTATTTT NA TRBV2 NA TRBJ2-3
CASSQGTDSPLWAYEQYF TGTGCCAGCAGCCAAGGGACGGACTCACCTCTTTGGGCCTACGAGCAGTACTTC NA TRBV2 NA TRBJ2-7
CASSLRRFEEPYEQYF TGTGCCAGCAGCTTAAGAAGGTTTGAGGAACCCTACGAGCAGTACTTC NA TRBV7-8 NA TRBJ2-7
CASSVASSPLHF TGTGCCAGTAGTGTGGCTTCGTCACCCCTCCACTTT NA TRBV19 NA TRBJ1-6
CASSTPGTGSDEKLFF TGTGCCAGCAGCACCCCCGGGACAGGTTCGGATGAAAAACTGTTTTTT TRBD1 TRBV5-6 NA TRBJ1-4
CASSPPRGWETQYF TGTGCCAGTAGTCCCCCACGTGGGTGGGAGACCCAGTACTTC NA TRBV19 NA TRBJ2-5
CASRDRGVLISNTGELFF TGTGCCAGCAGGGACAGGGGAGTTCTTATTTCGAACACCGGGGAGCTGTTTTTT TRBD1 TRBV2 NA TRBJ2-2
CASRATGGRSDTEAFF TGTGCCAGCAGAGCGACAGGGGGCAGATCGGACACTGAAGCTTTCTTT TRBD1 TRBV6-6 NA TRBJ1-1
CASSNSDGLYGYTF TGTGCCAGCAGCAATTCGGACGGGCTCTATGGCTACACCTTC NA TRBV9 NA TRBJ1-2
CASSLQGEETQYF TGTGCCAGCAGTTTACAGGGGGAAGAGACCCAGTACTTC TRBD1 TRBV6-5 NA TRBJ2-5
CASSLVGGSEAFF TGTGCCAGCAGTTTAGTGGGGGGCTCTGAAGCTTTCTTT NA TRBV27 once TRBJ1-1
CASSSRGGGLAEYNEQFF TGTGCCAGCAGCTCGCGTGGGGGGGGACTAGCGGAGTACAATGAGCAGTTCTTC TRBD2 TRBV7-8 NA TRBJ2-1
CASSRRLLLPAGVGNTGELFF TGTGCCAGCAGCAGGCGCTTACTTCTTCCAGCGGGAGTCGGCAACACCGGGGAGCTGTTTTTT TRBD2 TRBV7-8 NA TRBJ2-2
CASSPRQGGNQPQHF TGTGCCAGCTCCCCCCGACAGGGAGGCAATCAGCCCCAGCATTTT TRBD1 TRBV18 many TRBJ1-5
CAWSAPRALVLSYEQYF TGTGCCTGGAGTGCCCCCAGGGCCCTAGTCCTCTCCTACGAGCAGTACTTC NA TRBV30 once TRBJ2-7
CASSEMSLINEKLFF TGTGCCAGCAGTGAAATGAGTCTGATTAATGAAAAACTGTTTTTT NA TRBV6-1 NA TRBJ1-4
CASSLASGADEQFF TGTGCCAGCAGCTTAGCTTCCGGGGCTGATGAGCAGTTCTTC NA TRBV7-8 NA TRBJ2-1